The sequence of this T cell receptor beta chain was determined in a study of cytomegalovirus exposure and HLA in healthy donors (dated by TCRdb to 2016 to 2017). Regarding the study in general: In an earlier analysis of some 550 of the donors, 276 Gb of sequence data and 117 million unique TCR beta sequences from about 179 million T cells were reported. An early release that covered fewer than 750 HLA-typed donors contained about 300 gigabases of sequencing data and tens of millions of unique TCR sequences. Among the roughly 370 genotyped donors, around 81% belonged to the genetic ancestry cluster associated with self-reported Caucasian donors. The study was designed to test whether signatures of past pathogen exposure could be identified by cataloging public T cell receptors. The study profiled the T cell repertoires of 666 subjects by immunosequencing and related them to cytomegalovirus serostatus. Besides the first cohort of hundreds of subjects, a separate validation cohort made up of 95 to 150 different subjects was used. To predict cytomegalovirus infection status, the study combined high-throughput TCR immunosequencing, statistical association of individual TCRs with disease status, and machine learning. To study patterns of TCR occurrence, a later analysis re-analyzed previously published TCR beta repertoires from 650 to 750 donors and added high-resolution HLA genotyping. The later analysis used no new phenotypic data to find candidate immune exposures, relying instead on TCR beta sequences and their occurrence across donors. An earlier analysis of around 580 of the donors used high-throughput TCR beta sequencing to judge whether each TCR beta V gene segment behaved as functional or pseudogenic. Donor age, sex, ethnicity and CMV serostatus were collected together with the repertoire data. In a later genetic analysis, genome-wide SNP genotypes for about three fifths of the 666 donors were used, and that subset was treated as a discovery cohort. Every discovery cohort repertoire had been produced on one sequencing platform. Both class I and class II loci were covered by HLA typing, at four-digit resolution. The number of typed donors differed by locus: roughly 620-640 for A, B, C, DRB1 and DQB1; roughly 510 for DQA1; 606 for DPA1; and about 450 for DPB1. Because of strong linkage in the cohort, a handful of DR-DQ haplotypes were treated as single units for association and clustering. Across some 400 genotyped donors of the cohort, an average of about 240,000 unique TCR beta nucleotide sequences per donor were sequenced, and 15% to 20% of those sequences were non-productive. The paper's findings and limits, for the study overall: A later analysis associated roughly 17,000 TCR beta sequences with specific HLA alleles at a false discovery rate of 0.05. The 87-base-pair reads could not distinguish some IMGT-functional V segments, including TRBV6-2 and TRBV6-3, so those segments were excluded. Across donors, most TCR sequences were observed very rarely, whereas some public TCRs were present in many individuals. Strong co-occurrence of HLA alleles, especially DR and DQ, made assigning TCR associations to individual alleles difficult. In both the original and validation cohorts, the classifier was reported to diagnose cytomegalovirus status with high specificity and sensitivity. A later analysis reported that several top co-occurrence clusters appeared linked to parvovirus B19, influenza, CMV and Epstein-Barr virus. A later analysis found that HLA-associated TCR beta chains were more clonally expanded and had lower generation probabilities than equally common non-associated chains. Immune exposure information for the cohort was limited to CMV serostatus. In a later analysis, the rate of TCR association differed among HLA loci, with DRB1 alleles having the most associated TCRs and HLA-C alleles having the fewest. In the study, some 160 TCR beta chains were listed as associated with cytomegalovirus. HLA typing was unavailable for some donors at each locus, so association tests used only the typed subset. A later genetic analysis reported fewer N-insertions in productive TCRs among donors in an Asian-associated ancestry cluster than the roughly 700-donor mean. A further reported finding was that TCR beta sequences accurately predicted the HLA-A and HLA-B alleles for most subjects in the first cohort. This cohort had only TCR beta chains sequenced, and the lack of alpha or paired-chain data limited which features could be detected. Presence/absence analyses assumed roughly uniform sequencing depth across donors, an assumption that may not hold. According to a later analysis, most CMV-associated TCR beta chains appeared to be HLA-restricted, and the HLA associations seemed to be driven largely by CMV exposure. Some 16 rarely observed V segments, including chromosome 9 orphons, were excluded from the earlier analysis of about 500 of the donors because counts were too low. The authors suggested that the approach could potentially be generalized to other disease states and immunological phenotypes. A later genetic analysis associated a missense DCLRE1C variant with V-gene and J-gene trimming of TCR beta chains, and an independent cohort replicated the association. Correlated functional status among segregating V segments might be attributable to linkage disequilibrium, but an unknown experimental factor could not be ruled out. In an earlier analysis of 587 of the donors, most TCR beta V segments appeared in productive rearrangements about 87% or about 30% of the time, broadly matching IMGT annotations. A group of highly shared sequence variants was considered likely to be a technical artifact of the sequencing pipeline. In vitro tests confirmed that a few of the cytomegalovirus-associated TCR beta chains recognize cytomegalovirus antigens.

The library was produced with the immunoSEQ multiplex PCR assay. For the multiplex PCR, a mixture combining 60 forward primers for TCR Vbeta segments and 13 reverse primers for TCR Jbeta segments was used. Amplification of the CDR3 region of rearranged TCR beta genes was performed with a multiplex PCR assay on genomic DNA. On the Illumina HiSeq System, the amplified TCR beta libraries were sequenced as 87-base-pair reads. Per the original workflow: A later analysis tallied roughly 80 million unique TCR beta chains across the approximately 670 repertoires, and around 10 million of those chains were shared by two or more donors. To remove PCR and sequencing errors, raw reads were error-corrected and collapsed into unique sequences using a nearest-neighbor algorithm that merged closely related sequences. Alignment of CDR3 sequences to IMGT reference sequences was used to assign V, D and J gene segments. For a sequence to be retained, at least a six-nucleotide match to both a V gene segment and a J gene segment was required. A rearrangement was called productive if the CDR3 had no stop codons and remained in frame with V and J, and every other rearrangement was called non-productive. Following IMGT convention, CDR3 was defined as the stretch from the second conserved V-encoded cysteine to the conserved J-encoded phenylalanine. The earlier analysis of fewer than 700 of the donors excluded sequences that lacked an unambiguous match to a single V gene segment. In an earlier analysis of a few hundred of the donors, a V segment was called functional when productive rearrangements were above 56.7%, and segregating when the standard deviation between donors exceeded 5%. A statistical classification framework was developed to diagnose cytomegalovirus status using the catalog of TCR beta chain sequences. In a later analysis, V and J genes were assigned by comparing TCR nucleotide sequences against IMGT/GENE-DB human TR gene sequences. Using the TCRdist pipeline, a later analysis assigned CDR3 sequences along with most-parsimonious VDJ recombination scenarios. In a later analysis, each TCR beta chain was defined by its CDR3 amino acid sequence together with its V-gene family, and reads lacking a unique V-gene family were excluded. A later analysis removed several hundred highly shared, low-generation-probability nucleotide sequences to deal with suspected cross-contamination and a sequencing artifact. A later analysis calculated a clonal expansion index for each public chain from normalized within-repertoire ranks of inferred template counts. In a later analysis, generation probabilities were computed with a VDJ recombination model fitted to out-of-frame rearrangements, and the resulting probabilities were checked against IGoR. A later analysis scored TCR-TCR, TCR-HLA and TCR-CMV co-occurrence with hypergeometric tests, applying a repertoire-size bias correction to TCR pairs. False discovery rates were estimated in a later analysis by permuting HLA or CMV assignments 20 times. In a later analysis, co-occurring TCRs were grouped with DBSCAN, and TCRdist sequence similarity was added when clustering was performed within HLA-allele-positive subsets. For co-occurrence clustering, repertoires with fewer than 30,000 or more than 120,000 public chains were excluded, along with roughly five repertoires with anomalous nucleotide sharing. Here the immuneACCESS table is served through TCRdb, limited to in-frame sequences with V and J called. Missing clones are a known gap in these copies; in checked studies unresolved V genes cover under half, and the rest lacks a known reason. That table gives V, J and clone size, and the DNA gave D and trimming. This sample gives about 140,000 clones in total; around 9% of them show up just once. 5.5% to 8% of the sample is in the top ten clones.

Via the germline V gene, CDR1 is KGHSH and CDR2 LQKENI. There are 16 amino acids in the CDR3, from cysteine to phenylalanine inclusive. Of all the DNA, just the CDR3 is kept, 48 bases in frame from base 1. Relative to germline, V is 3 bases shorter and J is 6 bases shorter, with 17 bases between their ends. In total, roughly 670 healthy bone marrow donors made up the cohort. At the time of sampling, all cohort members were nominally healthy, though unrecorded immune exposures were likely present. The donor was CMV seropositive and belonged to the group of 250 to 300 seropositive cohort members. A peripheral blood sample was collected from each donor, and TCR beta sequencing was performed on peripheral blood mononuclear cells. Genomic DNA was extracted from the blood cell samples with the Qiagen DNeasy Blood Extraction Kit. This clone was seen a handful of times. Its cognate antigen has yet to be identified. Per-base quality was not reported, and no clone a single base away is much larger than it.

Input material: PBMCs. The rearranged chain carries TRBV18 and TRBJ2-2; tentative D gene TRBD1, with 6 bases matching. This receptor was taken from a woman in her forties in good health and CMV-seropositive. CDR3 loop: CASSPLVAGESGELFF. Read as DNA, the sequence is TGTGCCAGCTCACCCTTGGTAGCAGGGGAATCCGGGGAGCTGTTTTTT.